This entry lists 23 T cell receptor beta chains sequenced from one sample in a study of neurological immune-mediated disorders. From the 5' RACE reads, TCRdb called clonotypes with MiXCR, one entry per CDR3 protein. The data hold about 66,000 distinct CDR3 sequences, with 5.2% observed a single time. Sequences were obtained from PBMCs. Every receptor here comes from a woman under 40 with multiple sclerosis.

The CDR3 nucleotides are TGTGCCAGCAGCGTAGAATGGTCTAGCGGGGGCACGCAGTATTTT. It encodes CASSVEWSSGGTQYF. The V call is TRBV9, the J call TRBJ2-3, with 10 nucleotides matching TRBD2. Germline V gene lookup returns CDR1 SGDLS and CDR2 YYNGEE. V lost 0 bases and J lost 9; bases outside the gene matches: 7. The CDR3 extends over 15 amino acids.

This clonotype has a count of ten or more. The genes are TRBV2 and TRBJ2-5, with 9 bases that match TRBD1. V lost 7 bases and J lost 2; bases outside the gene matches: 8. CDR3 length: 15 amino acids. In germline, CDR1 is SNHLY, CDR2 FYNNEI. The CDR3, as DNA: TGTGCCAGCATTTCTACAGGGGGCCCTCAAGAGACCCAGTACTTC. Translating gives CASISTGGPQETQYF.

The sample holds many counts of this clonotype. The rearrangement joins TRBV6-6 to TRBJ1-5, with D hard to call. V was pared by 5 bases and J by 0 bases, with 8 bases between. CDR1 is MNHNY and CDR2 is SVGAGI in the germline V gene (reference sequence). The CDR3 is 14 residues long. The CDR3 DNA reads TGTGCCAGCAGTGCGGAGGATAGCAATCAGCCCCAGCATTTT. Translated, it gives CASSAEDSNQPQHF.

The chain uses TRBV2 and TRBJ2-2, with 11 bases that match TRBD2. Germline CDR1 and CDR2: SNHLY and FYNNEI. The CDR3 length is 16 residues. V lost 7 bases and J lost 1; bases outside the gene matches: 5. CDR3 loop: CASMLLAGENTGELFF. DNA of the CDR3: TGTGCCAGCATGCTACTAGCGGGGGAGAACACCGGGGAGCTGTTTTTT.

This clonotype was counted many times. The CDR3 DNA sequence: TGTGCCAGCAGCTTCGACGGGACCTATGGCTACACCTTC. Translating gives CASSFDGTYGYTF. The V gene is TRBV5-5, the J gene TRBJ1-2; D is perhaps TRBD1 (5 bases). The V and J ends lost 2 bases and 4 bases respectively, with 9 bases between them. Germline CDR1 and CDR2: SGHKS and YYEKEE (reference sequence). The CDR3 sequence is 13 residues long.

This clonotype was seen repeatedly, ten times or more. The V call is TRBV20-1, the J call TRBJ2-3, with 9 bases lining up with TRBD2. This CDR3 has 15 amino acids. After removal of 6 bases from V and 3 bases from J, the junction contained 10 bases not matched to a gene. The germline V gene encodes CDR1 DFQATT and CDR2 SNEGSKA (reference sequence). CDR3 amino acids: CSAIAGVLATDTQYF. CDR3 sequence (DNA): TGCAGTGCCATAGCGGGGGTACTAGCGACAGATACGCAGTATTTT.

There are many counts of this clonotype. The chain has TRBV5-1 and TRBJ1-1; the match to TRBD1 covers 7 bases. Trimming cost V 7 bases and J 0 bases; bases outside gene matches: 12. CDR1 is SGHRS and CDR2 is YFSETQ in the germline V gene. The CDR3 is made up of 16 amino acids. CDR3 in amino acids: CASGEYRGGMNTEAFF. The CDR3 nucleotides are TGCGCCAGCGGGGAATACAGGGGTGGAATGAACACTGAAGCTTTCTTT.

The sample holds a few counts of this clonotype. The chain uses TRBV20-1 and TRBJ1-2; 12 positions match TRBD1. In germline, CDR1 is DFQATT, CDR2 SNEGSKA (reference sequence). The V segment lost 0 bases and the J segment 3 bases; nucleotides outside the gene matches: 8. The CDR3 length is 17 residues. This chain's CDR3 is CSARDRDRGLNDYGYTF. The CDR3 coding sequence is TGCAGTGCTAGAGACCGGGACAGGGGGCTGAACGACTATGGCTACACCTTC.

This clonotype was detected ten times or more. The chain is built from TRBV20-1 and TRBJ1-5; TRBD1 agrees at 8 bases. CDR1 and CDR2 (germline): DFQATT, SNEGSKA (reference sequence). J was trimmed by 9 bases and V by 4 bases; bases with no gene match: 2. The CDR3 is 11 amino acids. In nucleotides, the CDR3 is TGCAGTGCTAAAGGGACAGGGCCCCAGCATTTT. Protein sequence: CSAKGTGPQHF.

The sample holds many counts of this clonotype. The chain is built from TRBV7-4 and TRBJ2-3, with unresolved D. The CDR3 sequence is 11 residues long. The germline V gene encodes CDR1 SGHVT and CDR2 SQSDAQ. V was clipped by 5 bases and J by 6 bases, with 6 bases between them. CDR3 sequence (DNA): TGTGCCAGCAGCCAAAAGGATACGCAGTATTTT. Translated, it gives CASSQKDTQYF.

In this sample, this clonotype turned up a few times. The CDR3 loop reads CASSLGQPYEQYF. As DNA, the CDR3 is TGTGCCAGCAGTTTGGGTCAGCCCTACGAGCAGTACTTC. The chain recombines TRBV27 with TRBJ2-7; D remains unclear. CDR3 length: 13 residues. The V end was cut by 3 bases, the J end by 2 bases, with 8 bases between. Germline V CDR1 and CDR2: MNHEY, SMNVEV (reference sequence).

This clonotype showed up just a few times. The chain employs TRBV9 and TRBJ2-1; 11 bases are a match to TRBD2. The length of the CDR3 is 15 residues. Trimming took 4 bases from V and 5 from J; bases not matched to a gene: 5. Germline-derived CDR1 and CDR2 are SGDLS and YYNGEE. This CDR3 reads CASSPTSGGNNEQFF. CDR3 DNA sequence: TGTGCCAGCAGCCCCACTAGCGGGGGAAACAATGAGCAGTTCTTC. Combining the CDR3 with reference TRBV9 and TRBJ2-1 gives the whole variable domain DSGVTQTPKHLITATGQRVTLRCSPRSGDLSVYWYQQSLDQGLQFLIQYYNGEERAKGNILERFSAQQFPDLHSELNLSSLELGDSALYFCASSPTSGGNNEQFFGPGTRLTVL.

This sequence joins TRBV5-1 and TRBJ2-1; D gene ambiguous. Trimming removed 0 bases at V and 0 bases at J, with 7 bases between. Germline V CDR1 and CDR2: SGHRS, YFSETQ. This CDR3 spans 15 amino acids. The CDR3 nucleotides read TGCGCCAGCAGCTTGGGACATAGCTCCTACAATGAGCAGTTCTTC. Translated, it gives CASSLGHSSYNEQFF.

This clonotype was observed many times. The DNA of the CDR3 is TGTGCCAGCAGCTCGGGACTAGCGGGGTTCTACGAGCAGTACTTC. It translates to CASSSGLAGFYEQYF. The chain has TRBV7-8 and TRBJ2-7, with 13 bases lining up with TRBD2. Trimming cost V 4 bases and J 3 bases; bases outside gene matches: 3. The CDR3 has 15 amino acids. Germline V gene data show CDR1 as SGHVS and CDR2 as FQNEAQ.

This clonotype has at least ten counts. The chain couples TRBV2 to TRBJ2-2; a weak D match, TRBD2 (7 bases). V was trimmed by 4 bases and J by 1 base, leaving 13 bases between them. Looked up from germline, CDR1 is SNHLY and CDR2 is FYNNEI. This CDR3 spans 16 amino acids. The CDR3 nucleotides read TGTGCCAGCAGTGTACAGGGACTAAAGAACACCGGGGAGCTGTTTTTT. The encoded protein is CASSVQGLKNTGELFF. Supplemented by reference TRBV2 and TRBJ2-2, the full variable domain reads EPEVTQTPSHQVTQMGQEVILRCVPISNHLYFYWYRQILGQKVEFLVSFYNNEISEKSEIFDDQFSVERPDGSNFTLKIRSTKLEDSAMYFCASSVQGLKNTGELFFGEGSRLTVL.

The table lists this clonotype with many counts. The chain is built from TRBV20-1 and TRBJ2-3, with D possibly being TRBD1 (6 bases). This CDR3 has 14 amino acids. From germline, CDR1 is DFQATT and CDR2 SNEGSKA (reference sequence). Between the trimmed V and J ends, which lost 3 bases and 2 bases, there was a span of 12 bases. Here the CDR3 DNA reads TGCAGTGCTAGCCTACGACAGGTCACAGATACGCAGTATTTT. This sequence encodes CSASLRQVTDTQYF.

This clonotype was seen repeatedly, ten times or more. The gene calls are TRBV5-1 and TRBJ1-2, with D maybe TRBD1 (5 bases). The CDR3 runs to 11 residues. The germline CDR1 and CDR2 sequences are SGHRS and YFSETQ. The germline V and J ends were trimmed by 4 bases and 9 bases, with 10 bases remaining between them. In DNA form, the CDR3 reads TGCGCCAGCAGCCGGGGGGAGAGCTACACCTTC. Encoded protein: CASSRGESYTF.

This clonotype was recorded at least ten times. This chain connects TRBV5-1 to TRBJ2-7; perhaps D is TRBD1 or TRBD2 (5 bases each). The CDR3 consists of 13 residues. Deletions cut 1 base from V and 4 bases from J, with 9 bases between. Germline V lookup: CDR1 SGHRS, CDR2 YFSETQ. CDR3 sequence reads: CASSLLGEYEQYF. The CDR3 DNA reads TGCGCCAGCAGCTTGCTGGGGGAATACGAGCAGTACTTC.

This clonotype was recorded at least ten times. The chain couples TRBV29-1 to TRBJ2-3; TRBD1 might be the D (6 bases). V lost 5 bases and J lost 0, with 6 bases in between. Germline lookup yields CDR1 SQVTM and CDR2 ANQGSEA. The CDR3 length is 12 residues. CDR3 nucleotide sequence: TGCAGCGTTCAGGGGAGCACAGATACGCAGTATTTT. Translating gives CSVQGSTDTQYF.

This clonotype was recorded many times. V is TRBV4-1 and J is TRBJ1-2; no clear D. The germline gives CDR1 MGHRA, CDR2 YSYEKL. With 4 bases removed from V and 0 bases from J, the gap between germline ends came to 12 bases. This CDR3 spans 15 amino acids. CDR3 in DNA: TGCGCCAGCAGCCCGATGGGCGAAGCTAACTATGGCTACACCTTC. This encodes CASSPMGEANYGYTF.

This clonotype was recorded a few times. Possible read error: a much larger clone is one base away. The gene calls are TRBV9 and TRBJ2-7; 10 bases match TRBD2. The ends lost 2 bases at V and 7 bases at J; junction bases unmatched: 6. CDR3 length equals 14 residues. CDR1 is SGDLS and CDR2 is YYNGEE in the germline V gene. For the CDR3, the DNA is TGTGCCAGCAGCGTTAGCGGGGGGCCTCAAGAGCAGTACTTC. The encoded protein is CASSVSGGPQEQYF.

This clonotype appeared many times. The chain links TRBV9 to TRBJ2-5, with D unclear. The CDR3 has 15 residues. Looked up from germline, CDR1 is SGDLS and CDR2 is YYNGEE. V was cut by 0 bases and J by 2 bases, with 11 bases left in between. In nucleotides, the CDR3 is TGTGCCAGCAGCGTAGGCTCGCACATACAAGAGACCCAGTACTTC. This sequence encodes CASSVGSHIQETQYF.

The table lists this clonotype with many counts. This chain joins TRBV7-6 and TRBJ2-7, with TRBD2 as a possible D gene (5 bases). The germline V and J ends were trimmed by 2 bases and 3 bases, with 11 bases remaining between them. The CDR3 totals 14 residues. Germline loops: CDR1 SGHVS, CDR2 FNYEAQ. The CDR3 loop reads CASSLTRSNYEQYF. In DNA form, the CDR3 reads TGTGCCAGCAGCTTAACTAGAAGCAACTACGAGCAGTACTTC.